These 8 T cell receptor beta chains were all obtained from the same sample, sequenced in a study of blood T cell repertoires in COVID-19. Assay used: immunoSEQ multiplex PCR; TCRdb lists only in-frame clones, some missing. The table shows 130,000 to 150,000 clones, with approximately 80% occurring only once. Sequencing used peripheral blood. The origin of the receptors is a woman in her forties with active or convalescent COVID-19.

This clone was seen only once. The rearrangement links TRBV27 to TRBJ2-2, with a tentative D call TRBD1 (5 bases). Germline assignment: CDR1 MNHEY and CDR2 SMNVEV (reference sequence). Trimming took off 2 bases at V and 1 base at J, with 8 bases between the two ends. This CDR3 contains 15 residues. Here the CDR3 reads CASSLVRENTGELFF. CDR3 nucleotide sequence: TGTGCCAGCAGTTTAGTCAGGGAGAACACCGGGGAGCTGTTTTTT.

J is TRBJ2-7 and V is TRBV20-1; TRBD1 agrees at 12 bases. Trimming at V came to 3 bases and at J to 4 bases, leaving 10 bases not matched to a gene. The germline gives CDR1 DFQATT, CDR2 SNEGSKA (reference sequence). The CDR3 length is 16 residues. This chain's CDR3 is CSASLHRDRGQYEQYF. The CDR3 bases are TGCAGTGCTAGTCTTCACCGGGACAGGGGGCAGTACGAGCAGTACTTC.

V usage is TRBV24-1 and J usage is TRBJ2-1; 11 bases map to TRBD2. This CDR3 region has 13 residues. CDR1 is KGHDR and CDR2 is SFDVKD in the germline V gene. V shed 7 bases and J 8 bases; nucleotides not matched to a gene: 3. CDR3 nucleotides: TGTGCCACCAGGACTAGCGGGACGGATGAGCAGTTCTTC. Translated, it gives CATRTSGTDEQFF.

This chain links TRBV5-4 with TRBJ1-2; 8 nucleotides match TRBD1. This CDR3 contains 15 residues. Germline V gene sequence: CDR1 SGHNT, CDR2 YYREEE (reference sequence). The V segment lost 4 bases and the J segment 5 bases; nucleotides outside the gene matches: 10. Here the CDR3 DNA reads TGTGCCAGCAGCCCCCAGGGACAGGATAATTATGGCTACACCTTC. This codes for CASSPQGQDNYGYTF.

The chain employs TRBV28 and TRBJ2-5; D is perhaps TRBD2 (6 bases). Germline values: CDR1 MDHEN, CDR2 SYDVKM. CDR3 size: 13 residues. V was shortened by 6 bases and J by 2 bases, with 10 bases between the two germline ends. The CDR3 is CASRRREQETQYF. For the CDR3, the DNA is TGTGCCAGCAGGAGGAGGGAGCAAGAGACCCAGTACTTC.

The rearrangement joins TRBV7-2 to TRBJ2-3; D perhaps matches TRBD2 (6 bases). This CDR3 is built from 13 residues. CDR1 is SGHTA, CDR2 FQGNSA, per germline. The V end lost 3 bases, the J end lost 5 bases, and 9 bases lay between the germline ends. The CDR3 nucleotides read TGTGCCAGCAGCTTCCGACTAGGAGATACGCAGTATTTT. As protein: CASSFRLGDTQYF.

This clone has just one count. In nucleotides, the CDR3 is TGTGCCAGCAGATCTGACAGTCGGGGCAATCAGCCCCAGCATTTT. It specifies CASRSDSRGNQPQHF. The V call is TRBV6-5, the J call TRBJ1-5; D possibly corresponds to TRBD1 (5 bases). Trimming pared 6 bases from V and 2 bases from J, leaving 14 bases between. CDR3 size: 15 residues. Germline CDR1 is MNHEY and CDR2 is SVGAGI.

CDR3 sequence (DNA): TGTGCCAGCAGCCAGACGGGGAAAAATCAGCCCCAGCATTTT. Its translation is CASSQTGKNQPQHF. J is TRBJ1-5 and V is TRBV3-1 (or the pseudogene TRBV3-2); the D is unclear. This CDR3 has 14 amino acids. The V gene lost 3 bases and the J gene lost 4 bases, with 10 bases spanning the gap. Per germline, CDR1 LGHDT and CDR2 YNNKEL (reference sequence).